What follows are 29 T cell receptor beta chains derived from one specimen sequenced in a study of T cell responses to AZD1222 COVID-19 vaccine. Produced via immunoSEQ multiplex PCR; TCRdb's table is partial and in-frame only. The sample has 100,000 to 150,000 clones; approximately 91% are singletons. The sample in question was peripheral blood, obtained on day 0 of AZD1222 vaccination. The receptors originated from an adult in good health.

V and J are TRBV30 and TRBJ1-3, with D perhaps TRBD1 (6 bases). The germline V and J ends were trimmed by 4 bases and 7 bases, with 14 bases remaining between them. The V gene's germline CDR1 is GTSNPN and CDR2 SVGIG (reference sequence). This CDR3 is built from 13 residues. CDR3: CAWMGQGHNTIYF. The DNA of the CDR3 is TGTGCCTGGATGGGCCAGGGGCACAACACCATATATTTT. The variable domain in full, with the rest retrieved from reference TRBV30 and TRBJ1-3, is SQTIHQWPATLVQPVGSPLSLECTVEGTSNPNLYWYRQAAGRGLQLLFYSVGIGQISSEVPQNLSASRPQDRQFILSSKKLLLSDSGFYLCAWMGQGHNTIYFGEGSWLTVV.

The J gene is TRBJ2-7, the V gene TRBV19; D might be TRBD2 (6 bases). The CDR3 totals 16 residues. CDR1 and CDR2 (germline): LNHDA, SQIVND (reference sequence). Trimming removed 5 bases from V and 0 bases from J, with 17 bases in between. CDR3 residues: CASSPSGLPSSYEQYF. The CDR3, as DNA: TGTGCCAGTAGTCCTTCGGGACTCCCTAGCTCCTACGAGCAGTACTTC.

This chain links TRBV9 with TRBJ1-2; D remains ambiguous. The germline gives CDR1 SGDLS, CDR2 YYNGEE. CDR3 length: 11 residues. Trimming took off 4 bases at V and 13 bases at J, with 14 bases between the two ends. The CDR3 region is CASSPATFPTF. CDR3 DNA: TGTGCCAGCAGCCCGGCGACTTTCCCCACCTTC.

This chain connects TRBV19 to TRBJ2-1; 7 bases agree with TRBD2. This CDR3 comprises 15 residues. With 5 bases clipped from V and 9 bases from J, the junction kept 13 bases outside the gene matches. Looked up from germline, CDR1 is LNHDA and CDR2 is SQIVND (reference sequence). The CDR3 region is CASSGLSPAGVEQFF. CDR3 nucleotide sequence: TGTGCCAGTAGTGGACTGTCCCCGGCGGGGGTTGAGCAGTTCTTC. Variable domain in full (rest from reference TRBV19 and TRBJ2-1): DGGITQSPKYLFRKEGQNVTLSCEQNLNHDAMYWYRQDPGQGLRLIYYSQIVNDFQKGDIAEGYSVSREKKESFPLTVTSAQKNPTAFYLCASSGLSPAGVEQFFGPGTRLTVL.

J is TRBJ1-2 and V is TRBV10-3; D gene ambiguous. Germline-derived CDR1 and CDR2 are ENHRY and SYGVKD. V lost 2 bases to trimming and J lost 4 bases, with 8 bases between them. This CDR3 spans 13 amino acids. CDR3 loop: CAISEDGSYGYTF. CDR3 nucleotide sequence: TGTGCCATCAGTGAGGACGGATCCTATGGCTACACCTTC.

This clone is a singleton in its sample. This chain joins TRBV5-6 and TRBJ2-3; D perhaps matches TRBD2 (6 bases). The germline V gene encodes CDR1 SGHDT and CDR2 YYEEEE. V was trimmed by 2 bases and J by 6 bases, leaving 13 bases between them. This CDR3 has 14 amino acids. The CDR3 DNA follows: TGTGCCAGCAGCTTCGGGGGTTTGGGGGATACGCAGTATTTT. This gives the protein CASSFGGLGDTQYF.

This clone was observed a single time. The V gene is TRBV11-1, the J gene TRBJ1-5; D unclear. Germline CDR1 SGHAT, CDR2 FQDESV (reference sequence). This CDR3 has 13 residues. V was trimmed by 1 base and J by 7 bases, leaving 8 bases between them. The CDR3 region is CASSLETGQPQHF. The CDR3 DNA reads as TGTGCCAGCAGCTTAGAAACGGGGCAGCCCCAGCATTTT. Drawing the rest from reference TRBV11-1 and TRBJ1-5, the complete variable domain is EAEVAQSPRYKITEKSQAVAFWCDPISGHATLYWYRQILGQGPELLVQFQDESVVDDSQLPKDRFSAERLKGVDSTLKIQPAELGDSAMYLCASSLETGQPQHFGDGTRLSIL.

This clone was seen a single time. The chain joins TRBV25-1 to TRBJ1-2; TRBD1 aligns across 7 bases. Trimming at V came to 10 bases and at J to 0 bases, leaving 11 bases not matched to a gene. Germline V gene lookup returns CDR1 MGHDK and CDR2 SYGVNS. The CDR3 length is 15 residues. CDR3: CATEKPGQSNYGYTF. For the CDR3, the DNA is TGTGCCACCGAGAAACCGGGACAGTCTAACTATGGCTACACCTTC.

This sequence joins TRBV30 and TRBJ1-5; D perhaps matches TRBD1 (5 bases). Trimming shortened V by 2 bases and J by 1 base, and 12 bases separated the two germline ends. Germline V gene data show CDR1 as GTSNPN and CDR2 as SVGIG (reference sequence). The CDR3 contains 15 residues. Written as DNA, the CDR3 is TGTGCCTGGAGTCCAGGGTTCACGAGCAATCAGCCCCAGCATTTT. Its translation is CAWSPGFTSNQPQHF.

V is TRBV5-5 and J is TRBJ2-7; possibly TRBD1 for D (5 bases). Germline CDR1 SGHKS, CDR2 YYEKEE (reference sequence). The CDR3 length is 15 residues. Trimming took 4 bases from V and 3 from J, leaving 17 bases between them. The CDR3 sequence is CASSQQVALGYEQYF. The CDR3 DNA follows: TGTGCCAGCAGCCAACAGGTCGCGTTGGGCTACGAGCAGTACTTC.

The chain couples TRBV5-1 to TRBJ2-3; the match to TRBD2 covers 10 bases. This CDR3 spans 16 amino acids. Germline V gene lookup returns CDR1 SGHRS and CDR2 YFSETQ. Trimming at V came to 4 bases and at J to 2 bases, leaving 7 bases not matched to a gene. Here the CDR3 DNA reads TGCGCCAGCAGCATACCACTAGCGGGGAACACAGATACGCAGTATTTT. Translated: CASSIPLAGNTDTQYF.

V gene TRBV11-3 combines with J gene TRBJ2-1, with a weak D call TRBD2 (6 bases). The germline CDR1 and CDR2 sequences are SGHNT and YENEEA. Trimming stripped 1 base from V and 3 bases from J, with 10 bases between. The CDR3 contains 15 residues. The CDR3 sequence: CASSLGPSDYNEQFF. The CDR3 DNA reads TGTGCCAGCAGCTTAGGGCCTAGCGACTACAATGAGCAGTTCTTC. Drawing the rest from reference TRBV11-3 and TRBJ2-1, the complete variable domain is EAGVVQSPRYKIIEKKQPVAFWCNPISGHNTLYWYLQNLGQGPELLIRYENEEAVDDSQLPKDRFSAERLKGVDSTLKIQPAELGDSAVYLCASSLGPSDYNEQFFGPGTRLTVL.

CDR3 protein: CASSQARDSSNYGYTF. The CDR3, as DNA: TGCGCCAGCAGCCAAGCGCGGGACAGCTCTAACTATGGCTACACCTTC. The chain carries TRBV4-1 and TRBJ1-2; 7 positions agree with TRBD1. This CDR3 is 16 amino acids long. CDR1 MGHRA and CDR2 YSYEKL come from the germline V gene. Germline trimming cut 1 base from V and 0 bases from J; bases unmatched to any gene: 5.

This chain connects TRBV7-9 to TRBJ2-1; tentative D call: TRBD1 (5 bases). V lost 1 base, J lost 7 bases, and 17 bases lay in between. CDR1 and CDR2 from the germline V gene are SEHNR and FQNEAQ (reference sequence). The CDR3 is made up of 16 amino acids. CDR3 nucleotide sequence: TGTGCCAGCAGCTTAGTTTGGGCAGGGTTTGAGAATGAGCAGTTCTTC. This sequence encodes CASSLVWAGFENEQFF.

The chain uses TRBV14 and TRBJ1-2; a weak D match, TRBD1 (5 bases). There are 13 residues in the CDR3. Per germline, CDR1 SGHDN and CDR2 FVKESK. Deletions cut 4 bases from V and 8 bases from J, with 14 bases between. DNA of the CDR3: TGTGCCAGCAGCCTATACAGGTCCGGCGGCTACACCTTC. This codes for CASSLYRSGGYTF.

The V gene is TRBV30, the J gene TRBJ1-6; D gene unclear. V dropped 2 bases and J dropped 4 bases, with 12 bases sitting between them. The germline V gene has CDR1 GTSNPN and CDR2 SVGIG (reference sequence). This CDR3 is 15 amino acids long. CDR3 nucleotides: TGTGCCTGGAGTACGATCCCTTTTTATAATTCACCCCTCCACTTT. Translation: CAWSTIPFYNSPLHF.

The rearrangement uses TRBV3-1 (or the pseudogene TRBV3-2) and TRBJ2-3; 7 bases line up with TRBD2. Germline V gives CDR1 LGHDT, CDR2 YNNKEL (reference sequence). This CDR3 is built from 15 residues. J was trimmed by 1 base and V by 1 base; bases with no gene match: 2. The chain's CDR3 is CASSQGTSGTDTQYF. The CDR3 DNA reads as TGTGCCAGCAGCCAAGGAACTAGCGGCACAGATACGCAGTATTTT.

The genes are TRBV7-2 and TRBJ2-3; 8 nucleotides agree with TRBD2. Germline V CDR1 and CDR2: SGHTA, FQGNSA. V was clipped by 5 bases and J by 3 bases; unmatched bases: 7. The CDR3 is 15 residues long. The CDR3 spells CASSPGGKTTDTQYF. As DNA, the CDR3 is TGTGCCAGCAGCCCGGGGGGGAAGACAACAGATACGCAGTATTTT. Together with reference TRBV7-2 and TRBJ2-3, the CDR3 gives the full variable domain: GAGVSQSPSNKVTEKGKDVELRCDPISGHTALYWYRQSLGQGLEFLIYFQGNSAPDKSGLPSDRFSAERTGGSVSTLTIQRTQQEDSAVYLCASSPGGKTTDTQYFGPGTRLTVL.

The V gene is TRBV9, the J gene TRBJ2-3, with a weak D call TRBD2 (7 bases). Per germline, CDR1 SGDLS and CDR2 YYNGEE. This CDR3 has 16 amino acids. Trimming cost V 4 bases and J 0 bases, with 15 bases left between them. The CDR3 is CASSSVGGQSTDTQYF. CDR3 in DNA: TGTGCCAGCAGCTCCGTGGGGGGGCAAAGCACAGATACGCAGTATTTT.

The chain recombines TRBV7-9 with TRBJ1-5; D is unresolved. This CDR3 comprises 13 residues. The germline CDR1 and CDR2 sequences are SEHNR and FQNEAQ (reference sequence). V lost 5 bases and J lost 4, with 9 bases in between. The CDR3 bases are TGTGCCAGCAGCAAGGACGGTAATCAGCCCCAGCATTTT. This sequence encodes CASSKDGNQPQHF.

The chain is built from TRBV2 and TRBJ1-6; D ambiguous. Deletions cut 7 bases from V and 0 bases from J, with 4 bases between. This CDR3 spans 13 amino acids. The V gene's germline CDR1 is SNHLY and CDR2 FYNNEI. CDR3 sequence reads: CASMVSYNSPLHF. The CDR3 DNA sequence: TGTGCCAGCATGGTCTCCTATAATTCACCCCTCCACTTT.

This chain connects TRBV30 to TRBJ1-2, with 8 bases fitting TRBD1. CDR3 length: 13 amino acids. CDR1 is GTSNPN and CDR2 is SVGIG in the germline V gene (reference sequence). V shed 2 bases and J 8 bases; nucleotides not matched to a gene: 7. In DNA form, the CDR3 reads TGTGCCTGGAGTAATCCGACAGGGGACGGCTACACCTTC. Its protein product is CAWSNPTGDGYTF.

The chain is built from TRBV6-1 and TRBJ1-2, with D unclear. V shed 0 bases and J shed 0 bases, with 8 bases lying between them. The CDR3 totals 15 residues. Looked up from germline, CDR1 is MNHNS and CDR2 is SASEGT. CDR3 bases: TGTGCCAGCAGTGAAGCCTCGGCAGCTAACTATGGCTACACCTTC. This encodes CASSEASAANYGYTF.

This sequence joins TRBV30 and TRBJ2-1; D is undetermined. Between the trimmed V and J ends, which lost 1 base and 12 bases, there was a span of 10 bases. CDR1 and CDR2 from the germline V gene are GTSNPN and SVGIG (reference sequence). The CDR3 totals 11 residues. DNA of the CDR3: TGTGCCTGGAGTGCAACCCGGCCGCAGTTCTTC. Translated, it gives CAWSATRPQFF.

The chain has TRBV5-5 and TRBJ1-4, with D unclear. The V end was cut by 0 bases, the J end by 8 bases, with 8 bases between. Germline V lookup: CDR1 SGHKS, CDR2 YYEKEE (reference sequence). There are 13 residues in the CDR3. CDR3 amino acids: CASSLAGGEKLFF. For the CDR3, the DNA is TGTGCCAGCAGCTTGGCGGGAGGCGAAAAACTGTTTTTT.

A few counts support this clone. The gene calls are TRBV3-1 (or the pseudogene TRBV3-2) and TRBJ1-2, with a weak D call TRBD1 (5 bases). The germline gives CDR1 LGHDT, CDR2 YNNKEL (reference sequence). V lost 4 bases to trimming and J lost 3 bases, with 12 bases between them. The CDR3 length is 14 residues. In DNA, the CDR3 is TGTGCCAGCAGCCCTGGGGGAGGGTACTATGGCTACACCTTC. It is translated as CASSPGGGYYGYTF.

The rearrangement uses TRBV12-3 or TRBV12-4 and TRBJ1-1; TRBD1 matches 9 bases. The V gene end was trimmed by 3 bases and the J gene end by 10 bases; junction bases not matched to a gene: 0. This CDR3 spans 11 amino acids. This CDR3 reads CASSLDRGAFF. The CDR3 DNA reads TGTGCCAGCAGTTTGGACAGGGGAGCTTTCTTT.

This sequence joins TRBV27 and TRBJ2-2; D is ambiguous. This CDR3 contains 11 residues. With 8 bases removed from V and 4 bases from J, the gap between germline ends came to 5 bases. CDR1 is MNHEY and CDR2 is SMNVEV in the germline V gene (reference sequence). CDR3 DNA sequence: TGTGCCAGCGGGCGCACCGGGGAGCTGTTTTTT. Translated, it gives CASGRTGELFF.

In DNA, the CDR3 is TGTGCCAGCTCACCCACAGGGGCTCCTAACTATGGCTACACCTTC. Translated, it gives CASSPTGAPNYGYTF. The chain uses TRBV18 and TRBJ1-2; 7 nucleotides line up with TRBD1. V trimming: 3 bases; J trimming: 0 bases; junction bases outside the gene matches: 4. CDR3 length: 15 amino acids. Germline V gene sequence: CDR1 KGHSH, CDR2 LQKENI.